This T cell receptor (beta chain) came from a study of T cells in Graves' hyperthyroidism and ophthalmopathy. Ten or more counts support this clonotype. One junction end disagrees with the germline gene, perhaps due to a read error. The CDR3 has 14 amino acids. Germline V CDR1 and CDR2: KGHSH, LQKENI. Uncontrolled infection, other autoimmune disease, pregnancy or lactation excluded patients. TCR beta CDR3 regions were amplified from RNA. HTBI primers drove first-round RT-PCR of the TCR CDR3. TCRdb itself ran the multiplex PCR reads through MiXCR, one entry per CDR3 protein. The table shows about 640,000 distinct CDR3 sequences, with 20% occurring only once.

The source of this sequence is a young man with Graves' ophthalmopathy. The V and J genes are TRBV18 and TRBJ2-7, with TRBD1 matching 9 bases. The sample comprised blood. In DNA form, the CDR3 reads TGCGCCAGCAGCCCCAGGACAGGGGACTACGAGCAGTACTTC. Translating it yields CASSPRTGDYEQYF.